This is a list of T cell receptor beta chains from one sample in a study of cytomegalovirus exposure and HLA in healthy donors. Measured with immunoSEQ multiplex PCR; TCRdb has only the in-frame clones, and not every one. The repertoire includes 100,000 to 150,000 clones, approximately 80% of them detected once, and over 10% sits in the top ten. The sequenced material came from PBMCs. The receptor source for this set is a woman between 35 and 50 years old in good health and CMV-seropositive. Both conserved end residues are part of each CDR3. A D gene is named only where the DNA matches it firmly. Only some rows state a clone size, as once, few, many or a class for expanded clones.

NA	TRBV5-1	TRBJ1-6	NA	TGCGCCAGCAGCCCCACGACAGAGAGCTCCTATAATTCACCCCTCCACTTT	CASSPTTESSYNSPLHF
TRBD2	TRBV6-1	TRBJ2-5	NA	TGTGCCAGCAGGCTCCTAGCGGGAGCAGAGACCCAGTACTTC	CASRLLAGAETQYF
TRBD2	TRBV6-7	TRBJ2-1	NA	TGTGCCAGCCCGGGACTAGCGGGAGTAAATGAGCAGTTCTTC	CASPGLAGVNEQFF
NA	TRBV27	TRBJ2-7	NA	TGTGCCAGCAGGCCGGGACATTTCTACGAGCAGTACTTC	CASRPGHFYEQYF
TRBD1	TRBV7-8	TRBJ2-1	once	TGTGCCAGCAGCTGGGAGGACAGGGGCAACTACGGTGAGCAGTTCTTC	CASSWEDRGNYGEQFF
NA	TRBV7-3	TRBJ2-3	few	TGTGCCAGCAGCGCACAGGGACAAAACACAGATACGCAGTATTTT	CASSAQGQNTDTQYF
NA	TRBV28	TRBJ2-2	NA	TGTGCCAGCCGCCAGGATAGAACCGGGGAGCTGTTTTTT	CASRQDRTGELFF
TRBD2	TRBV29-1	TRBJ2-3	once	TGCAGCGTTGAAGGTGGGAAACCCAGCGGGGGCACAGATACGCAGTATTTT	CSVEGGKPSGGTDTQYF
NA	TRBV6-6	TRBJ1-1	NA	TGTGCCAGCAGCCCAGGGAGGACTGAAGCTTTCTTT	CASSPGRTEAFF
NA	TRBV5-1	TRBJ1-4	NA	TGCGCCAGCAGCTCGGGGTCAACTAATGAAAAACTGTTTTTT	CASSSGSTNEKLFF
TRBD1	TRBV19	TRBJ2-7	NA	TGTGCCAGTAGCCGTAATACCGGGACAGGGATCTACGAGCAGTACTTC	CASSRNTGTGIYEQYF
TRBD2	TRBV5-1	TRBJ2-3	NA	TGCGCCAGCGGACTTCAGCGGGACACAGATACGCAGTATTTT	CASGLQRDTDTQYF
NA	TRBV6-5	TRBJ1-1	NA	TGTGCCAGCAGTTCGCTCTCCGACAGTGAAGCTTTCTTT	CASSSLSDSEAFF
TRBD1	TRBV27	TRBJ1-2	NA	TGTGCCAGCAGTTCACTCCTAGGGGTAGGACAGGGGGCGGATGGCTACACCTTC	CASSSLLGVGQGADGYTF
TRBD2	TRBV11-2	TRBJ2-3	NA	TGTGCCAGCAGCTCCCTTGGGGAGGGAGGAACGCAGTATTTT	CASSSLGEGGTQYF
NA	TRBV5-1	TRBJ2-5	NA	TGCGCCAGCAGCTTGTGGCTAGCGGAGACCCAGTACTTC	CASSLWLAETQYF
NA	TRBV5-1	TRBJ1-1	NA	TGCGCCAGCAGCTTGGTCAGCCCTCAGGCTGAAGCTTTCTTT	CASSLVSPQAEAFF
NA	TRBV12-1	TRBJ1-3	NA	TGTGCCAGCAGCTTTAAGGGAGGCCGAAGCACCATATATTTT	CASSFKGGRSTIYF
NA	TRBV5-1	TRBJ2-5	NA	TGCGCCAGCAGCTTGGGAGGCGGGAAGCAAGAGACCCAGTACTTC	CASSLGGGKQETQYF
NA	TRBV30	TRBJ2-1	once	TGTGCCTGGAGTCTAAACCGGGGGGAGCAGTTCTTC	CAWSLNRGEQFF
TRBD2	TRBV10-3	TRBJ2-7	NA	TGTGCCATCAGTGAGTCCGGTAGCGGGAGGGCCGTCTACAAGCAGTACTTC	CAISESGSGRAVYKQYF
NA	TRBV5-1	TRBJ2-7	NA	TGCGCCAGCAGCTTGGATACAGGAGCTAACGAGCAGTACTTC	CASSLDTGANEQYF
TRBD1	TRBV7-8	TRBJ1-2	once	TGTGCCAGCAGCTCACCAACACAGGGGGATGGCTACACCTTC	CASSSPTQGDGYTF
NA	TRBV7-2	TRBJ1-3	NA	TGTGCCAGCAGTCCTAGCCTCAACTCTGGAAACACCATATATTTT	CASSPSLNSGNTIYF
NA	TRBV30	TRBJ1-2	NA	TGTGCCTGGAGTAACTTGGACGGGGATCGCTACACCTTC	CAWSNLDGDRYTF
NA	TRBV25-1	TRBJ2-7	few	TGTGCCAGCAGTGAATATGAGTTCTCCTACGAGCAGTACTTC	CASSEYEFSYEQYF
NA	TRBV28	TRBJ1-2	NA	TGTGCCAGCACGTCGGACGGGAGGATGGGGGGCTACACCTTC	CASTSDGRMGGYTF
NA	TRBV7-2	TRBJ1-3	once	TGTGCCAGCAGCTTAAGCCCGGGTACTGGAAACACCATATATTTT	CASSLSPGTGNTIYF
TRBD2	TRBV7-3	TRBJ2-7	NA	TGTGCCAGCAGCTTAATTGAAAGGGGGGACCCGCTGATTAGCGGGGCCTACGAGCAGTACTTC	CASSLIERGDPLISGAYEQYF
TRBD2	TRBV6-6	TRBJ2-1	NA	TGTGCCAGCAGTTACGAGCGGGAGAAAATCTTC	CASSYEREKIF
TRBD1	TRBV7-3	TRBJ1-6	NA	TGTGCCAGCAGCTCGACAGGGGCGGATTCACCCCTCCACTTT	CASSSTGADSPLHF
TRBD1	TRBV5-1	TRBJ1-4	NA	TGCGCCAGCAGGAGAGGGGGACAGGGAGATGAAAAACTGTTTTTT	CASRRGGQGDEKLFF
NA	TRBV29-1	TRBJ2-7	NA	TGCAGCGTTGATGGGGGCAGCGAGCAGTACTTC	CSVDGGSEQYF
NA	TRBV6-5	TRBJ2-7	NA	TGTGCCAGCAGCCCCAGGGGCCCAATCTACGAGCAGTACTTC	CASSPRGPIYEQYF
TRBD1	TRBV6-5	TRBJ1-1	NA	TGTGCCAGCAGTTACGGCGATCAAGAGGGGGCGACTGAAGCTTTCTTT	CASSYGDQEGATEAFF
TRBD1	TRBV10-3	TRBJ2-7	NA	TGTGCCATCGGGGACAGAAACTCCTACGAGCAGTACTTC	CAIGDRNSYEQYF
TRBD2	TRBV7-6	TRBJ2-5	NA	TGTGCCAGCAGCTTAGGACTAGCGGGAGGGGGACAAGAGACCCAGTACTTC	CASSLGLAGGGQETQYF
TRBD1	TRBV29-1	TRBJ2-3	NA	TGCAGCTTCGGACAGGGGACTAGCACAGATACGCAGTATTTT	CSFGQGTSTDTQYF
TRBD2	TRBV15	TRBJ2-1	NA	TGTGCCACCAGCAGAGTTACATCGGCGGGAGGGCCACTAGGGGAGCAGTTCTTC	CATSRVTSAGGPLGEQFF
NA	TRBV18	TRBJ1-5	NA	TGTGCCAGCTCACTACAACAGGGAAGCAATCAGCCCCAGCATTTT	CASSLQQGSNQPQHF
TRBD1	TRBV28	TRBJ1-2	NA	TGTGCCAGCAGTTCCCCGGGACAGGGGGAAGGTGGCTACACCTTC	CASSSPGQGEGGYTF
TRBD2	TRBV5-6	TRBJ2-1	NA	TGTGCCAGCAGCCCCGTTAGGGGCGGGAGTTTCAACAATGAGCAGTTCTTC	CASSPVRGGSFNNEQFF
TRBD1	TRBV19	TRBJ1-1	NA	TGTGCCAGTAGTACCCGGACAGGGGGAGCTTTCTTT	CASSTRTGGAFF
NA	TRBV10-3	TRBJ2-3	few	TGTGCCATCAGTGACAGGGAACCACCAGATACGCAGTATTTT	CAISDREPPDTQYF